A single sample gave rise to the 26 T cell receptor beta chains below, sequenced in a study of molecular identifiers for immune sequencing clone quantification. TCRdb fed the PCR reads into MiXCR, producing one record per CDR3 protein. The sample carries around 480,000 distinct CDR3 sequences, roughly 26% recorded once. The sequenced material came from naive CD8+ T cells from blood, with Jurkat cell RNA spiked in. Stated subset: FACS-sorted CD8+CD4-CCR7+CD45RA+ naive T cells. The receptors were sampled from a human donor in good health. Some libraries in this study had Jurkat cell RNA spiked in.

The chain couples TRBV15 to TRBJ2-2; 10 nucleotides line up with TRBD1. Germline V gene sequence: CDR1 LNHNV, CDR2 YYDKDF (reference sequence). The CDR3 is 15 residues long. Unmatched junction bases numbered 3, after V lost 3 bases and J lost 5 bases. The CDR3 DNA reads as TGTGCCACCAGCAGGTTGGGACAGGGGACCGGGGAGCTGTTTTTT. Residues: CATSRLGQGTGELFF.

This clonotype appeared a few times. The CDR3 region has the DNA TGTGCCAGCAGCTCCCCTGTGACAGGGGTCTATGGCTACACCTTC. Its translation is CASSSPVTGVYGYTF. The J gene is TRBJ1-2, the V gene TRBV6-2 or TRBV6-3; 8 nucleotides agree with TRBD1. The CDR3 runs 15 residues. The trim removed 6 bases at V and 4 bases at J, leaving 10 bases unmatched. The germline V gene has CDR1 MNHEY and CDR2 SVGEGT.

This clonotype appeared a few times. The chain links TRBV6-2 or TRBV6-3 to TRBJ2-4; TRBD1 agrees at 7 bases. This CDR3 is 16 amino acids long. Losses at the gene ends were 4 bases for V and 0 bases for J; bases not matched to a gene: 6. Looked up from germline, CDR1 is MNHEY and CDR2 is SVGEGT. The CDR3 sequence: CASSSTGLLAKNIQYF. The CDR3 DNA follows: TGTGCCAGCAGTTCGACAGGGCTCCTAGCCAAAAACATTCAGTACTTC.

CDR3 residues: CSARSSVGARSYEQYF. The CDR3 region has the DNA TGCAGTGCTAGATCGAGCGTGGGGGCCCGCTCCTACGAGCAGTACTTC. The V and J genes are TRBV20-1 and TRBJ2-7; tentative D call: TRBD1 (6 bases). Trimming took 2 bases from V and 0 from J, leaving 17 bases between them. Germline V gene sequence: CDR1 DFQATT, CDR2 SNEGSKA (reference sequence). The CDR3 totals 16 residues.

As to this clonotype: This is likely a read error, given that the CDR3 carries no conserved phenylalanine or tryptophan at its end. The DNA is left out, because the CDR3 cannot be placed on it with certainty; the CDR3 is given as TCRdb lists it. The chain combines TRBV27 with TRBJ1-2. The CDR3 adds up to 15 amino acids, both ends counted. The germline V gene encodes CDR1 MNHEY and CDR2 SMNVEV (reference sequence). The CDR3 region is CASSSAVAPNYGCAV.

About this clonotype itself: This may be a read error, as it is one base from a much larger clone. CDR3 region: CASTLARGYNEQFF. CDR3 DNA sequence: TGTGCCAGCACTCTAGCGAGGGGGTACAATGAGCAGTTCTTC. The chain joins TRBV28 to TRBJ2-1, with D possibly called TRBD1 or TRBD2 (6 bases each). V lost 7 bases, J lost 4 bases, and 14 bases lay in between. Germline V gene sequence: CDR1 MDHEN, CDR2 SYDVKM. CDR3 length: 14 residues.

The J gene is TRBJ2-7, the V gene TRBV30; 8 bases agree with TRBD2. V gave up 5 bases and J gave up 2 bases; unmatched junction bases: 5. The CDR3 is 13 residues long. Germline lookup yields CDR1 GTSNPN and CDR2 SVGIG (reference sequence). The CDR3 loop reads CAWQPAGAYEQYF. The DNA for the CDR3 is TGTGCCTGGCAACCAGCGGGGGCCTACGAGCAGTACTTC. The full variable domain, completed using reference TRBV30 and TRBJ2-7, is SQTIHQWPATLVQPVGSPLSLECTVEGTSNPNLYWYRQAAGRGLQLLFYSVGIGQISSEVPQNLSASRPQDRQFILSSKKLLLSDSGFYLCAWQPAGAYEQYFGPGTRLTVT.

The chain combines TRBV3-1 with TRBJ2-7, with 9 bases aligning to TRBD2. This CDR3 is 17 amino acids long. Germline V lookup: CDR1 LGHDT, CDR2 YNNKEL (reference sequence). V shed 3 bases, J shed 1 base, and the junction held 10 bases outside the gene matches. CDR3 coding DNA: TGTGCCAGCAGCCAGGACAGAGCGGGGGGCCAATCCTACGAGCAGTACTTC. Its translation: CASSQDRAGGQSYEQYF.

V usage is TRBV20-1 and J usage is TRBJ2-3; 7 nucleotides line up with TRBD2. CDR3 length: 15 amino acids. Looked up from germline, CDR1 is DFQATT and CDR2 is SNEGSKA (reference sequence). Losses at the gene ends were 1 base for V and 4 bases for J; bases not matched to a gene: 8. CDR3 DNA: TGCAGTGCTAGAGTGCGGGAGATCGGCCCAGATACGCAGTATTTT. Its protein product is CSARVREIGPDTQYF.

In this sample, this clonotype turned up many times. The chain is built from TRBV7-9 and TRBJ2-3; D may be TRBD1 or TRBD2 (5 bases each). Trimming cost V 3 bases and J 2 bases, with 9 bases left between them. The CDR3 loop spans 14 amino acids. Looked up from germline, CDR1 is SEHNR and CDR2 is FQNEAQ (reference sequence). The CDR3 sequence is CASSFRDDTDTQYF. Written as DNA, the CDR3 is TGTGCCAGCAGCTTCAGGGACGACACAGATACGCAGTATTTT.

The table lists this clonotype with many counts. The chain links TRBV12-3 or TRBV12-4 to TRBJ1-5, with TRBD1 matching over 7 bases. The CDR3 consists of 16 residues. V lost 5 bases and J lost 1; bases outside the gene matches: 8. CDR3 bases: TGTGCCAGCAGTCACGGAGGGACAGAAAGCAATCAGCCCCAGCATTTT. Translation: CASSHGGTESNQPQHF.

About this clonotype itself: Because the CDR3 is missing its conserved closing phenylalanine or tryptophan, this is likely a read error. The V gene is TRBV27, the J gene TRBJ2-7, with a tentative D call TRBD2 (5 bases). CDR1 and CDR2 (germline): MNHEY, SMNVEV (reference sequence). The CDR3 is 13 residues long. Trimming pared 5 bases from V and 6 bases from J, leaving 14 bases between. In DNA form, the CDR3 reads TGTGCCAGCAGTGTCGGACTGTTGCTCGAGCAGTACTCC. Encoded protein: CASSVGLLLEQYS.

Details on this clonotype: The conserved phenylalanine or tryptophan normally closing the CDR3 is absent here, so this likely arose from a read error. This chain joins TRBV14 and TRBJ1-4; D is undetermined. In germline, CDR1 is SGHDN, CDR2 FVKESK. This CDR3 has 15 amino acids. V lost 1 base and J lost 1, with 7 bases in between. Written as DNA, the CDR3 is TGTGCCAGCAGCCAAGGGACGGGAACTAATGAAAAACTGTTTTCT. Translation: CASSQGTGTNEKLFS.

The gene calls are TRBV4-1 and TRBJ2-7; unclear D gene. This CDR3 comprises 14 residues. Germline V gene lookup returns CDR1 MGHRA and CDR2 YSYEKL. V was shortened by 0 bases and J by 7 bases, with 13 bases between the two germline ends. CDR3 protein: CASSQDEQWGEQYF. DNA for the CDR3: TGCGCCAGCAGCCAAGATGAGCAGTGGGGTGAGCAGTACTTC.

With regard to this clonotype: Relative to the germline gene, one junction end is altered; a read error may explain this. This chain uses TRBV27 with TRBJ2-7; perhaps TRBD2 as D (6 bases). This CDR3 region has 14 residues. Germline V gene sequence: CDR1 MNHEY, CDR2 SMNVEV (reference sequence). The CDR3 region has the DNA TGTGCCAGCAGTTTAGGGACTGGACCCTACGAGCAGCACTTC. It encodes CASSLGTGPYEQHF.

This clonotype was observed a few times. The chain joins TRBV6-6 to TRBJ2-7, with 11 bases lining up with TRBD1. This CDR3 has 16 residues. The germline V gene encodes CDR1 MNHNY and CDR2 SVGAGI (reference sequence). V gave up 1 base and J gave up 3 bases; unmatched junction bases: 5. The CDR3 coding sequence is TGTGCCAGCAGTTACTGGCCCGGGACAGGGGGCTACGAGCAGTACTTC. Protein: CASSYWPGTGGYEQYF.

The chain carries TRBV11-2 and TRBJ2-3, with D perhaps TRBD1 or TRBD2 (5 bases each). V lost 1 base and J 3 bases, leaving 14 bases between the germline ends. The CDR3 is made up of 16 amino acids. The V gene's germline CDR1 is SGHAT and CDR2 FQNNGV. The CDR3 loop reads CASSLGWGGWTDTQYF. The CDR3 region has the DNA TGTGCCAGCAGCTTAGGATGGGGCGGGTGGACAGATACGCAGTATTTT.

This clonotype was counted only a few times. The V gene is TRBV24-1, the J gene TRBJ2-1, with a tentative D call TRBD2 (5 bases). Trimming removed 2 bases from V and 3 bases from J, with 7 bases in between. This CDR3 has 14 residues. CDR1 is KGHDR, CDR2 SFDVKD, per germline. CDR3 amino acids: CATSDSGFYNEQFF. The DNA of the CDR3 is TGTGCCACCAGTGATTCGGGGTTCTACAATGAGCAGTTCTTC.

This clonotype was found a few times. The chain carries TRBV13 and TRBJ2-7; D could derive from TRBD1 or TRBD2 (5 bases each). The CDR3 covers 15 residues. V lost 3 bases and J 2 bases, leaving 14 bases between the germline ends. Germline lookup yields CDR1 PRHDT and CDR2 FYEKMQ (reference sequence). CDR3 in DNA: TGTGCCAGCAGCTTTCAAAGGGACGGAACCTACGAGCAGTACTTC. Its protein product is CASSFQRDGTYEQYF.

The count of this clonotype is one. A clone one base away is much larger, so this may be a read error. The J gene is TRBJ1-5, the V gene TRBV7-8, with 7 bases that match TRBD1. CDR3 length: 15 residues. CDR1 and CDR2 from the germline V gene are SGHVS and FQNEAQ. DNA of the CDR3: TGTGCCAGCAGACCCGACAGGGATAGCACTCAGCCCCAGCATTTT. Translation gives CASRPDRDSTQPQHF.

This chain uses TRBV6-1 with TRBJ2-7, with 9 bases lining up with TRBD1. Germline assignment: CDR1 MNHNS and CDR2 SASEGT. Trimming at V came to 4 bases and at J to 2 bases, leaving 6 bases not matched to a gene. This CDR3 contains 15 residues. In DNA form, the CDR3 reads TGTGCCAGCAGTGGCTATGGACAGGGGACCTACGAGCAGTACTTC. Its translation: CASSGYGQGTYEQYF.

This clonotype was found a few times. V gene TRBV12-3 or TRBV12-4 combines with J gene TRBJ2-3, with 10 positions matching TRBD2. The CDR3 contains 16 residues. The V segment lost 1 base and the J segment 4 bases; nucleotides outside the gene matches: 5. As DNA, the CDR3 is TGTGCCAGCAGTTTAGTGCTAGCGGGAGATCCAGATACGCAGTATTTT. As protein: CASSLVLAGDPDTQYF.

This clonotype was counted a single time. Sequence at one end of the junction differs from germline and may be a read error. V gene TRBV6-2 or TRBV6-3 combines with J gene TRBJ1-1, with a tentative D call TRBD1 (5 bases). The V gene's germline CDR1 is MNHEY and CDR2 SVGEGT. The CDR3 contains 11 residues. Written as DNA, the CDR3 is TGTGCCAGCACCCTAGGGACTGAAGCTTACTTT. Translating it yields CASTLGTEAYF.

This clonotype occurred a few times. The chain links TRBV19 to TRBJ1-5; 11 nucleotides agree with TRBD1. After removal of 1 base from V and 6 bases from J, the junction contained 5 bases not matched to a gene. The CDR3 has 16 residues. CDR1 and CDR2 (germline): LNHDA, SQIVND (reference sequence). CDR3 residues: CASSIGTGGVGQPQHF. Written as DNA, the CDR3 is TGTGCCAGTAGTATAGGGACAGGGGGCGTCGGTCAGCCCCAGCATTTT.

This clonotype appeared a few times. CDR3 nucleotide sequence: TGTGCCAGCAGTTTGGGCCGGGTTGGGACCCAGTACTTC. Residues: CASSLGRVGTQYF. The gene calls are TRBV12-3 or TRBV12-4 and TRBJ2-5; D unresolved. The CDR3 has 13 residues. Trimming pared 3 bases from V and 7 bases from J, leaving 12 bases between.

This chain joins TRBV11-2 and TRBJ2-2, with 10 nucleotides matching TRBD1. The CDR3 loop spans 16 amino acids. The V and J ends lost 5 bases and 0 bases, in that order; junction bases with no gene match: 3. The germline V gene has CDR1 SGHAT and CDR2 FQNNGV. In nucleotides, the CDR3 is TGTGCCAGCAGCACGGGACAGGGGACGAACACCGGGGAGCTGTTTTTT. This codes for CASSTGQGTNTGELFF.